The 24 T cell receptor beta chains given below trace back to one sample, sequenced in a study of OX40 agonist ivuxolimab in advanced cancers. Assay used: immunoSEQ multiplex PCR; TCRdb lists only in-frame clones, some missing. The sample shows about 70,000 clones, approximately 78% of them seen only once. The sequencing used CD4+ or CD8+ T cells sorted from blood, collected in a trial of the OX40 agonist ivuxolimab. All receptors come from an adult with an advanced solid tumor such as melanoma, head and neck, liver or kidney cancer.

This chain joins TRBV19 and TRBJ2-5; the D is unclear. The CDR3 has 14 residues. Trimming took off 1 base at V and 2 bases at J, with 8 bases between the two ends. The germline CDR1 and CDR2 sequences are LNHDA and SQIVND (reference sequence). Here the CDR3 DNA reads TGTGCCAGTAGTATAGGCATCCGGCAAGAGACCCAGTACTTC. Protein sequence: CASSIGIRQETQYF.

The chain carries TRBV9 and TRBJ2-2, with a possible D match to TRBD1 (5 bases). The CDR3 has 17 amino acids. V was pared by 0 bases and J by 0 bases, with 12 bases between. The germline V gene encodes CDR1 SGDLS and CDR2 YYNGEE. The CDR3 sequence: CASSVAPGIPNTGELFF. DNA for the CDR3: TGTGCCAGCAGCGTAGCTCCAGGGATTCCGAACACCGGGGAGCTGTTTTTT. Full variable domain (missing parts from reference TRBV9 and TRBJ2-2): DSGVTQTPKHLITATGQRVTLRCSPRSGDLSVYWYQQSLDQGLQFLIQYYNGEERAKGNILERFSAQQFPDLHSELNLSSLELGDSALYFCASSVAPGIPNTGELFFGEGSRLTVL.

The rearrangement links TRBV19 to TRBJ1-1; unclear D gene. CDR3 length: 14 residues. The V and J ends lost 5 bases and 1 base respectively, with 11 bases between them. In germline, CDR1 is LNHDA, CDR2 SQIVND (reference sequence). The CDR3 here is CASSLGYGNTEAFF. CDR3 in DNA: TGTGCCAGTAGTTTGGGGTACGGGAACACTGAAGCTTTCTTT.

The rearrangement uses TRBV5-1 and TRBJ2-2; unclear D gene. V lost 0 bases and J 9 bases, leaving 24 bases between the germline ends. This CDR3 has 18 amino acids. Germline V lookup: CDR1 SGHRS, CDR2 YFSETQ. The CDR3 DNA reads TGCGCCAGCAGCTTGGACGAGGCAGGAAGATCCCCCCTCCGGGAGCTGTTTTTT. Residues: CASSLDEAGRSPLRELFF.

The V gene is TRBV21-1, the J gene TRBJ2-7; the table's TRBD2 call for D was not verified on the DNA. TRBV21-1 is shown as a pseudogene. CDR3 size: 12 residues. CDR3 residues: CASPRVSYEQYF. Written as DNA, the CDR3 is TGTGCCAGCCCGAGGGTCTCCTACGAGCAGTACTTC.

The sample holds one count of this clone. The gene calls are TRBV6-1 and TRBJ2-7; TRBD1 might be the D (6 bases). V was cut by 7 bases and J by 2 bases, with 12 bases left in between. The CDR3 runs to 13 residues. Germline V gene data show CDR1 as MNHNS and CDR2 as SASEGT. CDR3 loop: CASISDRAYEQYV. The CDR3 nucleotides are TGTGCCAGCATCTCGGACAGAGCCTACGAGCAGTACGTC.

This chain links TRBV10-1 with TRBJ2-2; weak D call: TRBD1 (5 bases). Trimming removed 6 bases at V and 6 bases at J, with 14 bases between. In germline, CDR1 is WNHNN, CDR2 SYGVQD (reference sequence). This CDR3 has 14 amino acids. The CDR3 protein is CASRQTAEAGELFF. For the CDR3, the DNA is TGCGCCAGCAGACAGACAGCAGAGGCCGGGGAGCTGTTTTTT.

The sample holds one count of this clone. The chain carries TRBV18 and TRBJ2-5, with D unresolved. Germline V gene sequence: CDR1 KGHSH, CDR2 LQKENI. The length of the CDR3 is 12 residues. Deletions cut 2 bases from V and 2 bases from J, with 3 bases between. CDR3: CASSPEQETQYF. CDR3 in DNA: TGTGCCAGCTCACCAGAGCAAGAGACCCAGTACTTC.

In its sample, this clone was seen once. The chain employs TRBV4-1 and TRBJ2-7, with 10 bases aligning to TRBD2. The CDR3 has 19 amino acids. The germline CDR1 and CDR2 sequences are MGHRA and YSYEKL. J lost 0 bases, V lost 0 bases, and 11 bases had no gene match. This chain's CDR3 is CASSQESNSGRLSSYEQYF. For the CDR3, the DNA is TGCGCCAGCAGCCAAGAAAGTAATAGCGGGAGGTTGAGCTCCTACGAGCAGTACTTC.

This clone was seen just once. J is TRBJ2-5 and V is TRBV2; D unclear. The closer fit of TRBJ2-7 to the DNA end suggests the J call may be wrong. Germline CDR1 SNHLY, CDR2 FYNNEI. This CDR3 spans 11 amino acids. The CDR3 protein is CASSPWAEQYF. The DNA for the CDR3 is TGTGCCAGCAGTCCCTGGGCCGAGCAGTACTTC.

The chain carries TRBV11-2 and TRBJ2-1; 9 bases align to TRBD2. V lost 4 bases, J lost 5 bases, and 0 bases stayed unmatched. Germline assignment: CDR1 SGHAT and CDR2 FQNNGV. CDR3 size: 13 residues. CDR3 sequence reads: CASSWTSDNEQFF. CDR3 coding DNA: TGTGCCAGCAGCTGGACTAGCGACAATGAGCAGTTCTTC.

This clone has a count of ten or more. The V call is TRBV5-5, the J call TRBJ1-1, with no clear D. Trimming took 2 bases from V and 7 from J, leaving 24 bases between them. CDR1 and CDR2 (germline): SGHKS, YYEKEE (reference sequence). CDR3 size: 17 residues. CDR3 protein: CASSFRLLAFSGGEAFF. The CDR3 DNA follows: TGTGCCAGCAGCTTTCGGCTTCTGGCGTTCTCTGGCGGTGAAGCTTTCTTT.

The CDR3 sequence is CASSPAGGQETQYF. The CDR3 region has the DNA TGTGCCAGCAGCCCGGCCGGCGGTCAAGAGACCCAGTACTTC. The rearrangement joins TRBV7-9 to TRBJ2-5, with D unclear. The CDR3 has 14 amino acids. Germline V lookup: CDR1 SEHNR, CDR2 FQNEAQ (reference sequence). V lost 5 bases and J 2 bases, leaving 12 bases between the germline ends.

As for this clone: In the same sample, other DNA sequences code for this CDR3. This chain links TRBV9 with TRBJ1-2, with 11 bases that match TRBD1. This CDR3 region has 18 residues. V shed 2 bases, J shed 4 bases, and the junction held 13 bases outside the gene matches. CDR1 SGDLS and CDR2 YYNGEE come from the germline V gene. The CDR3 nucleotides read TGTGCCAGCAGCGTGGCCCCTTCCGGGACAGGGGGAGTCTATGGCTACACCTTC. It is translated as CASSVAPSGTGGVYGYTF.

The chain has TRBV7-3 and TRBJ1-1; 9 bases line up with TRBD1. Looked up from germline, CDR1 is SGHTA and CDR2 is FQGTGA. CDR3 length: 13 amino acids. The trim removed 5 bases at V and 3 bases at J, leaving 1 base unmatched. The CDR3 region has the DNA TGTGCCAGCAGCCGGACAGGGGACACTGAAGCTTTCTTT. Its translation is CASSRTGDTEAFF.

A single count supports this clone. The gene calls are TRBV6-1 and TRBJ2-7; D gene unclear. V lost 0 bases to trimming and J lost 3 bases, with 9 bases between them. Germline CDR1 reads MNHNS; CDR2 reads SASEGT. This CDR3 contains 14 residues. This chain's CDR3 is CASSEALSSYEQYF. CDR3 nucleotides: TGTGCCAGCAGTGAAGCGCTTTCCAGCTACGAGCAGTACTTC.

The chain links TRBV2 to TRBJ2-7; D is unclear. The CDR3 totals 13 residues. Trimming stripped 3 bases from V and 6 bases from J, with 12 bases between. Per germline, CDR1 SNHLY and CDR2 FYNNEI. In nucleotides, the CDR3 is TGTGCCAGCAGTGATACGGCACTCTCCGAGCAGTACTTC. Residues: CASSDTALSEQYF.

The chain carries TRBV19 and TRBJ2-1; D is uncertain. The CDR3 runs 13 residues. From germline, CDR1 is LNHDA and CDR2 SQIVND (reference sequence). Between the trimmed V and J ends, which lost 6 bases and 9 bases, there was a span of 15 bases. The CDR3 DNA follows: TGTGCCAGTAGCCAGGCGGATGCGAGTGAGCAGTTCTTC. Translated: CASSQADASEQFF. The full variable domain, its missing parts supplied by reference TRBV19 and TRBJ2-1, is DGGITQSPKYLFRKEGQNVTLSCEQNLNHDAMYWYRQDPGQGLRLIYYSQIVNDFQKGDIAEGYSVSREKKESFPLTVTSAQKNPTAFYLCASSQADASEQFFGPGTRLTVL.

The chain has TRBV7-2 and TRBJ2-7; maybe TRBD2 (6 bases). Trimming removed 5 bases from V and 8 bases from J, with 13 bases in between. This CDR3 spans 12 amino acids. Germline loops: CDR1 SGHTA, CDR2 FQGNSA. CDR3 bases: TGTGCCAGCAGCAGGGACTTTACGAAGCAGTACTTC. Encoded protein: CASSRDFTKQYF.

The chain joins TRBV5-6 to TRBJ2-1, with TRBD1 matching over 8 bases. V was pared by 4 bases and J by 1 base, with 7 bases of the junction left unmatched. Germline assignment: CDR1 SGHDT and CDR2 YYEEEE. The CDR3 has 16 amino acids. The CDR3 sequence: CASSGGTGGSYNEQFF. As DNA, the CDR3 is TGTGCCAGCAGCGGCGGTACAGGGGGTTCCTACAATGAGCAGTTCTTC.

The chain uses TRBV6-1 and TRBJ2-7, with 10 bases aligning to TRBD1. Trimming cost V 0 bases and J 7 bases; bases outside gene matches: 9. The germline V gene encodes CDR1 MNHNS and CDR2 SASEGT. The CDR3 sequence is 16 residues long. The CDR3 sequence is CASSEADRGHPREQYF. The DNA of the CDR3 is TGTGCCAGCAGTGAAGCCGACAGGGGGCACCCGAGGGAGCAGTACTTC.

The rearrangement links TRBV5-4 to TRBJ2-2, with 8 bases identical to TRBD2. The CDR3 extends over 13 amino acids. V gave up 7 bases and J gave up 6 bases; unmatched junction bases: 5. Germline V gene sequence: CDR1 SGHNT, CDR2 YYREEE (reference sequence). The CDR3 loop is CASGLAGSGELFF. CDR3 DNA: TGTGCCAGCGGACTAGCTGGGTCCGGGGAGCTGTTTTTT. The variable domain in full, completed from reference TRBV5-4 and TRBJ2-2, reads ETGVTQSPTHLIKTRGQQVTLRCSSQSGHNTVSWYQQALGQGPQFIFQYYREEENGRGNFPPRFSGLQFPNYSSELNVNALELDDSALYLCASGLAGSGELFFGEGSRLTVL.

V usage is TRBV14 and J usage is TRBJ1-4, with D possibly matching TRBD1 (5 bases). Germline lookup yields CDR1 SGHDN and CDR2 FVKESK. This CDR3 region has 15 residues. V lost 4 bases to trimming and J lost 10 bases, with 19 bases between them. In DNA form, the CDR3 reads TGTGCCAGCAGCCTTAACACGGGACGTTTCGTAAAACTGTTTTTT. This sequence encodes CASSLNTGRFVKLFF. The whole variable domain, remainder taken from reference TRBV14 and TRBJ1-4, is EAGVTQFPSHSVIEKGQTVTLRCDPISGHDNLYWYRRVMGKEIKFLLHFVKESKQDESGMPNNRFLAERTGGTYSTLKVQPAELEDSGVYFCASSLNTGRFVKLFFGSGTQLSVL.

This clone was counted only a few times. The rearrangement links TRBV5-4 to TRBJ2-6, with 9 bases that match TRBD2. Germline assignment: CDR1 SGHNT and CDR2 YYREEE (reference sequence). This CDR3 has 18 residues. V shed 0 bases and J 0 bases; nucleotides not matched to a gene: 4. CDR3 amino acids: CASSLVASGDSGANVLTF. The DNA of the CDR3 is TGTGCCAGCAGCTTGGTCGCTAGCGGGGACTCTGGGGCCAACGTCCTGACTTTC.